What follows are 14 T cell receptor beta chains derived from one specimen sequenced in a study of T-cell memory formation after mild COVID-19. TCRdb re-derived calls from the 5' RACE reads in MiXCR, one entry per CDR3 protein. This sample has 500,000 to 550,000 distinct CDR3 sequences, with around 21% found just once. The sample was PBMCs or a T cell subset sorted from them (not recorded which). These receptors were taken from an adult woman who had mild COVID-19 (a few samples of this study predate the infection). Cell type and time point are not known.

This clonotype appeared a few times. This chain joins TRBV6-2 or TRBV6-3 and TRBJ2-7; 7 bases are a match to TRBD2. The CDR3 is 14 residues long. Trimming removed 7 bases from V and 6 bases from J; junction bases left unmatched: 12. Germline CDR1 and CDR2: MNHEY and SVGEGT. This CDR3 reads CASIKDGRFGEQYF. DNA of the CDR3: TGTGCCAGCATCAAAGACGGGAGGTTCGGCGAGCAGTACTTC.

A few counts support this clonotype. The V gene is TRBV12-3 or TRBV12-4, the J gene TRBJ2-4; the match to TRBD2 covers 10 bases. V was clipped by 3 bases and J by 1 base; unmatched bases: 9. The CDR3 has 18 residues. The CDR3 reads CASSFGAGGPRAKNIQYF. CDR3 coding DNA: TGTGCCAGCAGTTTCGGAGCGGGGGGGCCGAGGGCCAAAAACATTCAGTACTTC.

The genes are TRBV30 and TRBJ1-2; D perhaps matches TRBD1 (6 bases). Trimming took 7 bases from V and 5 from J, leaving 23 bases between them. In germline, CDR1 is GTSNPN, CDR2 SVGIG (reference sequence). The length of the CDR3 is 15 residues. CDR3 nucleotides: TGTGCCTCCAAAAGGGGTCCCGGGACACTGTATGGCTACACCTTC. It is translated as CASKRGPGTLYGYTF.

This clonotype was observed a few times. The chain links TRBV27 to TRBJ2-5; 11 bases map to TRBD1. The ends lost 6 bases at V and 2 bases at J; junction bases unmatched: 8. This CDR3 has 16 residues. Germline loops: CDR1 MNHEY, CDR2 SMNVEV (reference sequence). DNA for the CDR3: TGTGCCAGCAGCCCCCTCGGGACAGGGGGACAAGAGACCCAGTACTTC. Its translation is CASSPLGTGGQETQYF.

V usage is TRBV5-5 and J usage is TRBJ2-7; D might be TRBD1 (5 bases). This CDR3 is built from 14 residues. Germline V gene data show CDR1 as SGHKS and CDR2 as YYEKEE (reference sequence). V was shortened by 1 base and J by 5 bases, with 13 bases between the two germline ends. CDR3 loop: CASSLFPGLDEQYF. The CDR3 coding sequence is TGTGCCAGCAGCTTGTTCCCAGGGTTGGACGAGCAGTACTTC.

This clonotype was seen only a few times. This rearrangement joins TRBV5-1 to TRBJ2-5, with TRBD2 matching 14 bases. In germline, CDR1 is SGHRS, CDR2 YFSETQ. V lost 4 bases, J lost 1 base, and 3 bases stayed unmatched. This CDR3 comprises 16 residues. Here the CDR3 reads CASSVGLAGAQETQYF. The DNA for the CDR3 is TGCGCCAGCAGCGTGGGACTAGCGGGGGCCCAAGAGACCCAGTACTTC.

The rearrangement joins TRBV24-1 to TRBJ2-7, with D possibly matching TRBD2 (5 bases). Germline V CDR1 and CDR2: KGHDR, SFDVKD. The CDR3 spans 12 residues. Trimming took off 2 bases at V and 7 bases at J, with 8 bases between the two ends. CDR3 protein: CATSDSPGEQYF. The CDR3 nucleotides are TGTGCCACCAGTGATTCACCGGGGGAGCAGTACTTC.

This clonotype occurred a few times. The chain combines TRBV6-4 with TRBJ2-1; no clear D. The length of the CDR3 is 15 residues. The germline V and J ends were trimmed by 6 bases and 8 bases, with 20 bases remaining between them. The V gene's germline CDR1 is MRHNA and CDR2 SNTAGT. The CDR3 region has the DNA TGTGCCAGCAGCCCACAAATTTGGCGTGGGTATGAGCAGTTCTTC. It yields the protein CASSPQIWRGYEQFF.

V is TRBV29-1 and J is TRBJ2-2; TRBD1 matches at 10 bases. CDR3 length: 14 amino acids. V lost 6 bases, J lost 3 bases, and 4 bases stayed unmatched. Looked up from germline, CDR1 is SQVTM and CDR2 is ANQGSEA. CDR3 nucleotide sequence: TGCAGCGTCGGACAGGGGGGGTACACCGGGGAGCTGTTTTTT. The encoded protein is CSVGQGGYTGELFF.

The gene calls are TRBV12-3 or TRBV12-4 and TRBJ2-1, with no clear D. The CDR3 sequence is 15 residues long. With 8 bases removed from V and 6 bases from J, the gap between germline ends came to 20 bases. The CDR3 sequence is CASSPGKGGLNEQFF. In DNA, the CDR3 is TGTGCCAGCTCACCTGGGAAGGGTGGGCTCAATGAGCAGTTCTTC.

This clonotype was observed a few times. The V and J genes are TRBV4-2 and TRBJ2-5, with 7 bases aligning to TRBD1. The CDR3 length is 16 residues. Germline values: CDR1 LGHNA, CDR2 YNFKEQ. Losses at the gene ends were 1 base for V and 5 bases for J; bases not matched to a gene: 10. CDR3 residues: CASSQGRTGLGETQYF. CDR3 bases: TGTGCCAGCAGCCAAGGGCGGACAGGCCTGGGGGAGACCCAGTACTTC.

The V gene is TRBV5-5, the J gene TRBJ2-6, with D uncertain. There are 16 residues in the CDR3. CDR1 is SGHKS, CDR2 YYEKEE, per germline (reference sequence). V was pared by 0 bases and J by 2 bases, with 9 bases between. CDR3 nucleotide sequence: TGTGCCAGCAGCTTGGTAGGAACAACTGGGGCCAACGTCCTGACTTTC. This sequence encodes CASSLVGTTGANVLTF. Drawing the rest from reference TRBV5-5 and TRBJ2-6, the complete variable domain is DAGVTQSPTHLIKTRGQQVTLRCSPISGHKSVSWYQQVLGQGPQFIFQYYEKEERGRGNFPDRFSARQFPNYSSELNVNALLLGDSALYLCASSLVGTTGANVLTFGAGSRLTVL.

This clonotype was picked up a small number of times. CDR3 protein: CASSNSGVDTQYF. The CDR3 coding sequence is TGTGCCAGCAGTAACTCAGGGGTGGATACGCAGTATTTT. This chain uses TRBV27 with TRBJ2-3; possibly TRBD1 for D (6 bases). Germline V gene sequence: CDR1 MNHEY, CDR2 SMNVEV (reference sequence). This CDR3 region has 13 residues. Trimming removed 5 bases at V and 6 bases at J, with 12 bases between.

The chain carries TRBV11-2 and TRBJ2-4; 7 positions agree with TRBD1. This CDR3 contains 14 residues. The V gene end was trimmed by 5 bases and the J gene end by 3 bases; junction bases not matched to a gene: 4. From germline, CDR1 is SGHAT and CDR2 FQNNGV. The CDR3 DNA reads as TGTGCCAGCAGCGCAAGACAGGGCAAAAACATTCAGTACTTC. It yields the protein CASSARQGKNIQYF.